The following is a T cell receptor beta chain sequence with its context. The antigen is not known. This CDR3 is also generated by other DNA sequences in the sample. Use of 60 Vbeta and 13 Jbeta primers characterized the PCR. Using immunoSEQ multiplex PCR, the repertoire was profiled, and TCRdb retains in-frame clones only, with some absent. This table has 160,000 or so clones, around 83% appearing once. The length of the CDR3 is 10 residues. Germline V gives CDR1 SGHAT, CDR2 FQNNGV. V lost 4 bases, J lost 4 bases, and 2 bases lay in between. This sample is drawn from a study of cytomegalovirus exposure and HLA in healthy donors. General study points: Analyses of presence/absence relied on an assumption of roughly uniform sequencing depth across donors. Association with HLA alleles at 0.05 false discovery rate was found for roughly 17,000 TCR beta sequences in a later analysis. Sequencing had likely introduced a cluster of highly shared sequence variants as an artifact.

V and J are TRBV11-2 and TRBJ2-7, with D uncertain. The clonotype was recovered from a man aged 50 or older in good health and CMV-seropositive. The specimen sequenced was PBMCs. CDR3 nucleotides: TGTGCCAGCAGCTCTTACGAGCAGTACTTC. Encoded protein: CASSSYEQYF. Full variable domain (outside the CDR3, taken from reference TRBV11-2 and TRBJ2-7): EAGVAQSPRYKIIEKRQSVAFWCNPISGHATLYWYQQILGQGPKLLIQFQNNGVVDDSQLPKDRFSAERLKGVDSTLKIQPAKLEDSAVYLCASSSYEQYFGPGTRLTVT.